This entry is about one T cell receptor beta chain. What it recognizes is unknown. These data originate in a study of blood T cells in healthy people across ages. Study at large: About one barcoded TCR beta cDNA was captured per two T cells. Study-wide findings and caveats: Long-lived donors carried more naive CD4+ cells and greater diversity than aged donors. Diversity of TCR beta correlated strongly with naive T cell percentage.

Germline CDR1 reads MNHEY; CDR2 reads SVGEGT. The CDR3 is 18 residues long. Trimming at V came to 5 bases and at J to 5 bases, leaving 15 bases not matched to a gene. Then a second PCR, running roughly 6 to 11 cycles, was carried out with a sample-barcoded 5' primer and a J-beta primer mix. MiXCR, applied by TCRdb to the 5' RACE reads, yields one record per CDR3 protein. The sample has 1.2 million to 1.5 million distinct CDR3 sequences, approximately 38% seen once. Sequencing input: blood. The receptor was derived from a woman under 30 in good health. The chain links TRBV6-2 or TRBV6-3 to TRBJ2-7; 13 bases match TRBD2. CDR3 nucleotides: TGTGCCAGCAGTCCCCTAGGACTAGCGGGAGCTTTTAGGGACGAGCAGTACTTC. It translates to CASSPLGLAGAFRDEQYF.